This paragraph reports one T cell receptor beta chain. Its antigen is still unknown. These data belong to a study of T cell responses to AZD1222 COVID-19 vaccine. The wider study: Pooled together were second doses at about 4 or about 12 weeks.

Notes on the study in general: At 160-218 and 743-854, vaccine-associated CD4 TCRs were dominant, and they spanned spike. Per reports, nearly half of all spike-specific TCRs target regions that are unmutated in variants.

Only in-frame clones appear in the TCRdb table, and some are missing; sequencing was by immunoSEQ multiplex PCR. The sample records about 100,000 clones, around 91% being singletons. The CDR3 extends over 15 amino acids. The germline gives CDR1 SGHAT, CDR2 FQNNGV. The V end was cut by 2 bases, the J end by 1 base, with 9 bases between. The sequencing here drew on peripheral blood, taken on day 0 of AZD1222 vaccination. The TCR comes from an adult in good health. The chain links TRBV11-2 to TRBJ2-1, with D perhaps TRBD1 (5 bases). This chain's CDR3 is CASSLTTDSYNEQFF. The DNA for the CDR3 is TGTGCCAGCAGCTTAACGACAGATTCCTACAATGAGCAGTTCTTC.